This T cell receptor (beta chain) is from a study of beta chain features in type 1 diabetes (dated by TCRdb to the late 2010s). Context from the whole study: Patients and healthy donors did not differ in mean age, gender distribution, total cell number or subset yield. A total of some 100,000,000 sorted cells were examined across all samples, and a strong correlation was observed between cell number per subset and RNA yield. The study compared the TCRB repertoires of sorted circulating CD4+ T cell subsets in recently diagnosed type 1 diabetes patients with those in matched healthy donors. Naive and central memory subsets were obtained from all 30 or so donors, but regulatory and stem cell-like memory subsets were isolated from only 8 patients and 8 healthy donors.

Study-wide findings and limitations: Because cDNA was sequenced instead of genomic DNA, activated cells with high expression could be over-represented, although the groups did not differ in activation or CD3 levels. Patients with type 1 diabetes made fewer insertions and deleted more nucleotides at VDJ recombination sites, implying thymic rearrangement abnormalities. PCR may preferentially amplify shorter templates, but because patient and control samples were amplified and corrected together, any resulting skew would affect both groups equally. Only small numbers of individuals were included in the HLA sub-analyses, which left unresolved whether HLA type had any influence on TCRB rearrangement. The naive, central memory and regulatory TCRB repertoires appeared to resemble one another more closely among patients than among healthy donors. A moderate but significant shortening of TCRB CDR3 length was observed in type 1 diabetes patients in all four CD4+ subsets.

From each donor, a single peripheral blood sample of about 100 mL on average was drawn into heparinised tubes. A BD FACSAria II and a panel including CD45RO, CCR7, CD25, CD127, CD95 and CD27 were used to sort naive, central memory, regulatory and stem cell-like memory CD4+ T cells. A purity above 98% was achieved for all sorted populations. PBMCs were separated immediately by Lymphoprep density gradient centrifugation and were stained directly, without being cultured. So that batch effects would be minimized, each experiment stained and sorted samples in pairs, pairing one healthy donor with one patient. The High Capacity cDNA Reverse Transcription Kit was used to reverse transcribe all of the isolated RNA, meaning that expressed TCRB transcripts were what got sequenced. Naive, central memory and regulatory T cell samples underwent deep immunoSEQ sequencing, averaging approximately 3.5 million total reads per sample. Sorted cells were lysed in RLT buffer and RNA was extracted with DNase-treated RNeasy Micro or Mini kits, depending on cell number. Each cell subset was processed separately to prevent cross-contamination, with patient and healthy donor samples processed together. Using the immunoSEQ multiplex PCR, TCRB sequences were amplified from cDNA into 87-bp fragments spanning the CDR3 region. Sequencing of the amplicons was done on the Illumina HiSeq platform. The source study handled its data this way. Synthetic template baselines were used to correct PCR bias computationally, reads within Hamming distance 2 were collapsed, and singletons that could not be merged were discarded. Reads were aligned to IMGT to assign V, D and J genes, CDR3 length, and insertions or deletions at six rearrangement sites. Within each subset, clonotype counts were normalized to the number of sorted cells before true diversity and Gini coefficients were calculated with the tcR R package. The overlap coefficient, calculated on TCRB nucleotide sequences, was used to quantify repertoire sharing. As a proxy for the pre-selection repertoire, out-of-frame TCRB sequences from naive cells were analyzed. Here the immuneACCESS table is served through TCRdb, limited to in-frame sequences with V and J called. Missing clones are a known gap in these copies; in checked studies unresolved V genes cover under half, and the rest lacks a known reason. The V and J calls and clone size are taken from that table; D and trimming were inferred from the DNA. The sample profile shows hundreds of thousands of clones; 15% of them were found once. The ten largest clones represent about 0.097% of the sample.

As regards this clone: Its cognate antigen has yet to be identified. Base qualities are not at hand, and no much larger clone is one base apart.

Counted from cysteine to phenylalanine, this CDR3 has 14 amino acids. Only CDR3 DNA remains: 42 bases, in frame from the first base. CDR1 and CDR2, looked up from the germline V gene, are SGDLS and YYNGEE. V gives up 0 bases and J gives up 0 bases, and the segment between their germline ends measures 4 bases. The sample consisted of naive CD4+ T cells from blood. The meaning of the sample's cell subset or site label: true naive CD4+ T cells. The receptor's source is a man younger than 35 in good health. This receptor chain uses TRBV9 and TRBJ1-3; too little of a D gene remains to name it. The DNA sequence reads TGTGCCAGCAGCGTAGTTGACTCTGGAAACACCATATATTTT. It codes for CASSVVDSGNTIYF.